Detailed here is one T cell receptor beta chain. These data belong to a study of shared T cell receptors in the human thymus. The data were produced by immunoSEQ multiplex PCR, yet TCRdb's version contains in-frame clones alone and is incomplete. This table holds more than 550,000 clones, approximately 85% found once. The CDR3 spans 13 residues. Trimming pared 4 bases from V and 6 bases from J, leaving 12 bases between. CDR1 is MGHRA and CDR2 is YSYEKL in the germline V gene. A further study also used this sample, focusing on human thymus T cells. From that second work: Related research has reported that thymic repertoires overlap highly among unrelated individuals.

This clonotype was sampled from a girl in the first two years of life with a congenital heart defect. Material for sequencing was thymocytes. The chain couples TRBV4-1 to TRBJ1-1, with D tentatively TRBD1 (6 bases). CDR3 loop: CASSLPAGAEAFF. CDR3 DNA: TGCGCCAGCAGCCTACCGGCAGGGGCTGAAGCTTTCTTT.